The rows below give T cell receptor beta chains drawn from one sample of a study of lymphopenia after photon versus proton radiotherapy. Generated by immunoSEQ multiplex PCR, the TCRdb table keeps only in-frame clones and is missing some. The sample has about 83,000 clones, around 88% seen once; the top ten hold around 1.5%. The source material was peripheral blood, sampled from a patient treated with proton-based radiotherapy. These TCRs come from a man aged 55 to 70 with pancreatic cancer. Each CDR3 is given with its conserved first and last residue. Each record gives: J gene, D gene, V gene, CDR3 protein. The D gene is left open where the match is weak.

J gene: TRBJ2-7
D gene: TRBD1
V gene: TRBV28
CDR3 protein: CASSLPGQAAVGYF

J gene: TRBJ2-5
D gene: NA
V gene: TRBV29-1
CDR3 protein: CSVISMVRETQYF

J gene: TRBJ1-2
D gene: NA
V gene: TRBV2
CDR3 protein: CASSGGSYGYTF

J gene: TRBJ2-7
D gene: NA
V gene: TRBV6-5
CDR3 protein: CASSLSPGTSYEQYF

J gene: TRBJ2-7
D gene: TRBD2
V gene: TRBV2
CDR3 protein: CASLGRDEQYF

J gene: TRBJ2-7
D gene: NA
V gene: TRBV5-8
CDR3 protein: CASSLSRGFAYEQYF

J gene: TRBJ2-5
D gene: NA
V gene: TRBV6-1
CDR3 protein: CASSESIRGPNQETQYF

J gene: TRBJ2-7
D gene: NA
V gene: TRBV5-6
CDR3 protein: CASSLGQYYEQYF

J gene: TRBJ2-1
D gene: NA
V gene: TRBV6-1
CDR3 protein: CASKGLSYNEQFF

J gene: TRBJ1-1
D gene: TRBD1
V gene: TRBV5-1
CDR3 protein: CASSPGGTGRTEAFF

J gene: TRBJ2-4
D gene: NA
V gene: TRBV14
CDR3 protein: CASSQEQLKNIQYF

J gene: TRBJ2-3
D gene: NA
V gene: TRBV11-2
CDR3 protein: CASSLVTGTPVDTQYF

J gene: TRBJ2-7
D gene: TRBD1
V gene: TRBV23-1
CDR3 protein: CASSRDSYEQYF

J gene: TRBJ2-5
D gene: TRBD2
V gene: TRBV29-1
CDR3 protein: CSVGEGETQYF

J gene: TRBJ1-4
D gene: NA
V gene: TRBV28
CDR3 protein: CASSSTNEKLFF

J gene: TRBJ2-1
D gene: TRBD2
V gene: TRBV14
CDR3 protein: CASSQGWLAGGPDEQFF

J gene: TRBJ1-1
D gene: NA
V gene: TRBV2
CDR3 protein: CASSPDGVREAFF

J gene: TRBJ1-5
D gene: TRBD1
V gene: TRBV28
CDR3 protein: CASTPGQALNPHQPQHF

J gene: TRBJ1-3
D gene: TRBD1
V gene: TRBV7-9
CDR3 protein: CASSPRVTGSGNTIYF

J gene: TRBJ2-1
D gene: TRBD2
V gene: TRBV29-1
CDR3 protein: CSVDSSGAGAYNEQFF

J gene: TRBJ2-3
D gene: TRBD2
V gene: TRBV29-1
CDR3 protein: CSVGGIGTSGRTDTQYF

J gene: TRBJ2-3
D gene: TRBD2
V gene: TRBV7-9
CDR3 protein: CASSLGTSGRYTDTQYF

J gene: TRBJ2-7
D gene: NA
V gene: TRBV4-2
CDR3 protein: CASSQALTLYEQYF

J gene: TRBJ2-1
D gene: TRBD1
V gene: TRBV27
CDR3 protein: CASPTGGEQFF

J gene: TRBJ2-2
D gene: NA
V gene: TRBV6-5
CDR3 protein: CASSYNRGSGELFF

J gene: TRBJ1-2
D gene: NA
V gene: TRBV5-1
CDR3 protein: CASSLDRRYGYTF

J gene: TRBJ2-7
D gene: TRBD2
V gene: TRBV30
CDR3 protein: CAWRPGLAGRYEQYF

J gene: TRBJ1-5
D gene: NA
V gene: TRBV28
CDR3 protein: CASSTRVGRGNQPQHF

J gene: TRBJ1-5
D gene: TRBD1
V gene: TRBV6-1
CDR3 protein: CASSLRDRGHQPQHF

J gene: TRBJ2-7
D gene: TRBD1
V gene: TRBV10-3
CDR3 protein: CAISERQGRGSYEQYF

J gene: TRBJ1-2
D gene: NA
V gene: TRBV7-9
CDR3 protein: CASSLSGGYTF

J gene: TRBJ1-3
D gene: NA
V gene: TRBV5-1
CDR3 protein: CASSLGASGNTIYF

J gene: TRBJ2-3
D gene: NA
V gene: TRBV6-1
CDR3 protein: CASSAERADTQYF

J gene: TRBJ1-1
D gene: NA
V gene: TRBV2
CDR3 protein: CASVYRGKGTEAFF

J gene: TRBJ1-4
D gene: NA
V gene: TRBV6-5
CDR3 protein: CASRPGNSANEKLFF

J gene: TRBJ2-5
D gene: NA
V gene: TRBV9
CDR3 protein: CASSVTPGQQETQYF

J gene: TRBJ2-7
D gene: NA
V gene: TRBV7-6
CDR3 protein: CASSLAAGLNYEQYF

J gene: TRBJ2-1
D gene: TRBD1
V gene: TRBV16
CDR3 protein: CASSPTPTGSSYNEQFF

J gene: TRBJ1-4
D gene: NA
V gene: TRBV7-2
CDR3 protein: CASSETSNRGEKLFF